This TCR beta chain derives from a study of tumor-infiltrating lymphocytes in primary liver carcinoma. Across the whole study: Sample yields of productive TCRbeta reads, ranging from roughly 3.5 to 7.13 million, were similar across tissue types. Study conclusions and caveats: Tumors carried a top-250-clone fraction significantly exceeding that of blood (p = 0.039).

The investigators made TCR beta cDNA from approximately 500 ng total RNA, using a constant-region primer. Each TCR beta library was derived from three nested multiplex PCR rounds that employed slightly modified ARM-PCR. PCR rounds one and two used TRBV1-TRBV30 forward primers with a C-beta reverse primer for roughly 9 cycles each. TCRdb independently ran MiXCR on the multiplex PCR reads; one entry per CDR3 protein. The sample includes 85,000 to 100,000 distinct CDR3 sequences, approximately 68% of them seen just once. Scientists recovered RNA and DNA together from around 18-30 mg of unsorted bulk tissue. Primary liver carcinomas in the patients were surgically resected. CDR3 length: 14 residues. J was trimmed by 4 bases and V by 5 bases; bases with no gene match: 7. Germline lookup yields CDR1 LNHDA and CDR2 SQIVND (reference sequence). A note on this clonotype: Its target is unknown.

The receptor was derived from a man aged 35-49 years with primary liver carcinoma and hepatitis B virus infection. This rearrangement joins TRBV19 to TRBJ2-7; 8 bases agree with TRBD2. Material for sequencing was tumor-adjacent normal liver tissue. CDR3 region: CASSPFSGSYEQYF. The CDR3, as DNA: TGTGCCAGTAGTCCCTTCAGCGGGAGTTACGAGCAGTACTTC.